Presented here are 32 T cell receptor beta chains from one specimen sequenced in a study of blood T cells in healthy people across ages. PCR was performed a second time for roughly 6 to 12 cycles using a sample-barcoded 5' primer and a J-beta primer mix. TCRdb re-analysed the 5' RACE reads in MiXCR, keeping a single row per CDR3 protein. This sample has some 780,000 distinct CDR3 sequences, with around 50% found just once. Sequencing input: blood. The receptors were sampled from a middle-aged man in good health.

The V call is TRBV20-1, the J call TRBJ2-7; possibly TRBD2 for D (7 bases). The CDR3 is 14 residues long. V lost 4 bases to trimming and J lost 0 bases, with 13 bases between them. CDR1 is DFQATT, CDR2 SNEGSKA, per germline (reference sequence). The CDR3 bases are TGCAGTGCTAAAAGGGGGGGGGACTCCTACGAGCAGTACTTC. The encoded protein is CSAKRGGDSYEQYF.

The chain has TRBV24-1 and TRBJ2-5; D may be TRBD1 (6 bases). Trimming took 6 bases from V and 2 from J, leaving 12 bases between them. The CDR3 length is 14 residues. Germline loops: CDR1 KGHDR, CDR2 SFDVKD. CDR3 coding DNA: TGTGCCACCAGTCACAGGGAGAAGCAAGAGACCCAGTACTTC. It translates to CATSHREKQETQYF.

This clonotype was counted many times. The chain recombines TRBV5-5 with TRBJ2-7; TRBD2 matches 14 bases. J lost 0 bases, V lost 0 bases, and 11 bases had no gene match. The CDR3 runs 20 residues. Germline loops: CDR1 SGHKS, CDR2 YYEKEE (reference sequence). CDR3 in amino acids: CASSLGLAGGMWTDSYEQYF. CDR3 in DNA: TGTGCCAGCAGCTTGGGACTAGCGGGAGGGATGTGGACCGACTCCTACGAGCAGTACTTC. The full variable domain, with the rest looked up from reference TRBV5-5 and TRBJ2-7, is DAGVTQSPTHLIKTRGQQVTLRCSPISGHKSVSWYQQVLGQGPQFIFQYYEKEERGRGNFPDRFSARQFPNYSSELNVNALLLGDSALYLCASSLGLAGGMWTDSYEQYFGPGTRLTVT.

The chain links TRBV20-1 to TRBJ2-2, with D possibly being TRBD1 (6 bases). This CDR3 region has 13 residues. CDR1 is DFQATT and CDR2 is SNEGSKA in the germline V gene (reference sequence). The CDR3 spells CSQGTANTGELFF. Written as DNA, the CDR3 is TGCAGCCAGGGGACGGCGAACACCGGGGAGCTGTTTTTT.

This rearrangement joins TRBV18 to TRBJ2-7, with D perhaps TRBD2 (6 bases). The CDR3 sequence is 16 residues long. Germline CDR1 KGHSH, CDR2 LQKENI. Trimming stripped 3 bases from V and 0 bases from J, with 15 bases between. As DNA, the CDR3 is TGTGCCAGCTCACCCCAGGGTGCGGGGAGCTCCTACGAGCAGTACTTC. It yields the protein CASSPQGAGSSYEQYF.

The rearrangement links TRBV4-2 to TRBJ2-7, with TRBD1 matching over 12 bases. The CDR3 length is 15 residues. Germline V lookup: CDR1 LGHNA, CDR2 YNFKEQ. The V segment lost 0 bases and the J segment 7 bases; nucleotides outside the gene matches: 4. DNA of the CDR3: TGTGCCAGCAGCCAAGAAGGGACAGGGGGCAGGGAGCAGTACTTC. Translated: CASSQEGTGGREQYF.

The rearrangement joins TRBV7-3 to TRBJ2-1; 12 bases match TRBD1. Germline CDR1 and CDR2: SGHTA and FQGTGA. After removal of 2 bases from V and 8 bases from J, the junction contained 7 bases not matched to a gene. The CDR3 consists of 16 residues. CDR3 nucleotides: TGTGCCAGCAGCTTAGCCGGGACAGGGGGCTCGGATGAGCAGTTCTTC. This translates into CASSLAGTGGSDEQFF.

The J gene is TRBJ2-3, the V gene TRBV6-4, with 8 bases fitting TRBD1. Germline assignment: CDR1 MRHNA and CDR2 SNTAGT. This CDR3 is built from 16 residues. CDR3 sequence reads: CELTGAQTTNTDTQYF. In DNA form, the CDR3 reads TGTGAACTGACAGGGGCCCAGACCACAAACACAGATACGCAGTATTTT.

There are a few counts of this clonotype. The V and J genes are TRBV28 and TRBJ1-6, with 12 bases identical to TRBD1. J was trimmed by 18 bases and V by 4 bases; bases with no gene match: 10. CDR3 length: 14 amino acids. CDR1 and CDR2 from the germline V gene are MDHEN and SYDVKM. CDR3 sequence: CASSYGTGGGFTHF. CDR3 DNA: TGTGCCAGCAGTTACGGGACAGGGGGCGGTTTTACCCACTTT.

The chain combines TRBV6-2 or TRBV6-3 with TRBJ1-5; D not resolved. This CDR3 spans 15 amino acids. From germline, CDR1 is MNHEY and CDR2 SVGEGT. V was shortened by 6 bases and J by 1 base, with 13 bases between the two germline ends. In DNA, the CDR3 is TGTGCCAGCAGCCGATTTGGACTGAGCAATCAGCCCCAGCATTTT. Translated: CASSRFGLSNQPQHF.

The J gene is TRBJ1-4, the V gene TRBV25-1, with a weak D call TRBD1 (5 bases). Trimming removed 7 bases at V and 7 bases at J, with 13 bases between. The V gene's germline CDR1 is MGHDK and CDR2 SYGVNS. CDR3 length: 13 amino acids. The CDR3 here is CASTPIGAEKLFF. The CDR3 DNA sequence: TGTGCCAGCACCCCCATAGGGGCTGAAAAACTGTTTTTT.

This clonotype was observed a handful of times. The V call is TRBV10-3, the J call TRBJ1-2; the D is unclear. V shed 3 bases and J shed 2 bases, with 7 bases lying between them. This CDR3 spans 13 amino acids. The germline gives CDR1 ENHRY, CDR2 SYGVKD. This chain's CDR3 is CAISEPANYGYTF. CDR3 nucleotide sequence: TGTGCCATCAGTGAACCAGCAAACTATGGCTACACCTTC.

The CDR3 sequence is CASSYGQREGLDTDTQYF. For the CDR3, the DNA is TGTGCCAGCAGTTACGGTCAGCGGGAGGGTCTAGACACAGATACGCAGTATTTT. The chain carries TRBV6-2 or TRBV6-3 and TRBJ2-3, with TRBD2 matching over 10 bases. Per germline, CDR1 MNHEY and CDR2 SVGEGT. The V segment lost 2 bases and the J segment 2 bases; nucleotides outside the gene matches: 10. This CDR3 comprises 18 residues.

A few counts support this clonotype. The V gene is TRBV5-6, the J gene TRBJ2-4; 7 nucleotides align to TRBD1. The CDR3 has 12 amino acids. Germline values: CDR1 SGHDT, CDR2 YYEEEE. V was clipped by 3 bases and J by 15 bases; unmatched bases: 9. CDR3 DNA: TGTGCCAGCAGCTCGCGACAGGGAAAGAGGTACTTC. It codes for CASSSRQGKRYF.

The CDR3 DNA sequence: TGCGCCAGCAGCTTGGAAGGCGGGACAGGGGGCAAAGAGCAGTTCTTC. The encoded protein is CASSLEGGTGGKEQFF. This chain joins TRBV5-1 and TRBJ2-1; 12 bases line up with TRBD1. This CDR3 comprises 16 residues. The ends lost 0 bases at V and 10 bases at J; junction bases unmatched: 8. The V gene's germline CDR1 is SGHRS and CDR2 YFSETQ.

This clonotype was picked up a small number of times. In nucleotides, the CDR3 is TGCAGTGCTACCGTCCCAGACGGATCATACGAGCAGTACTTC. Amino acids: CSATVPDGSYEQYF. The chain uses TRBV20-1 and TRBJ2-7; D not certain. The CDR3 totals 14 residues. Per the germline V gene, CDR1 is DFQATT and CDR2 is SNEGSKA (reference sequence). The germline V and J ends were trimmed by 4 bases and 4 bases, with 17 bases remaining between them.

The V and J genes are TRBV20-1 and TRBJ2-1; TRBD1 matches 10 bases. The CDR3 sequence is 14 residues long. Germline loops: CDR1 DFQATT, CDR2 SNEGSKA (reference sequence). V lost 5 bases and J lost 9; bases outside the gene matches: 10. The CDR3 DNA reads TGCAGTGCTGTCCGGGACAGGGGTTTAAGTGAGCAGTTCTTC. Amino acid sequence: CSAVRDRGLSEQFF.

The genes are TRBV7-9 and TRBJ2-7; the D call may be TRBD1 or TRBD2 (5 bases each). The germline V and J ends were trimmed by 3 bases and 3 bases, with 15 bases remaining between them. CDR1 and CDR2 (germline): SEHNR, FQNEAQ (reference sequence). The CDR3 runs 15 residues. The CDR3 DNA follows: TGTGCCAGCAGCTTGTTGAGGGGAAAGGACTACGAGCAGTACTTC. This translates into CASSLLRGKDYEQYF. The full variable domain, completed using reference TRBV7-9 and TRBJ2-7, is DTGVSQNPRHKITKRGQNVTFRCDPISEHNRLYWYRQTLGQGPEFLTYFQNEAQLEKSRLLSDRFSAERPKGSFSTLEIQRTEQGDSAMYLCASSLLRGKDYEQYFGPGTRLTVT.

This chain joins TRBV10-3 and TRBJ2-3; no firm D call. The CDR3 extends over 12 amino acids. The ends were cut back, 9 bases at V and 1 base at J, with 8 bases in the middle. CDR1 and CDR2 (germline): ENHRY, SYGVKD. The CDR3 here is CAISPRTDTQYF. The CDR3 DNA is TGTGCCATTTCACCCCGCACAGATACGCAGTATTTT.

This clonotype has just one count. The CDR3 DNA reads as TGCGCCAGCAGCCCACTGGGCAGTACCTACGAGCAGTACTTC. Protein: CASSPLGSTYEQYF. This chain joins TRBV5-1 and TRBJ2-7; no reliable D call. The CDR3 has 14 amino acids. V shed 4 bases and J shed 2 bases, with 13 bases lying between them. CDR1 SGHRS and CDR2 YFSETQ come from the germline V gene.

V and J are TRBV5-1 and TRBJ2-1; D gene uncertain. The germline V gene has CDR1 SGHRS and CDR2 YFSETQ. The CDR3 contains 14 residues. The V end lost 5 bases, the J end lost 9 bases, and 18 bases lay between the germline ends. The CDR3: CASRWATKDGEQFF. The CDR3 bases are TGCGCCAGCAGATGGGCAACGAAAGACGGTGAGCAGTTCTTC.

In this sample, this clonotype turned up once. CDR3 protein: CASSQADGANVLTF. CDR3 bases: TGCGCCAGCAGCCAAGCTGACGGGGCCAACGTCCTGACTTTC. The gene calls are TRBV4-3 and TRBJ2-6, with D uncertain. Looked up from germline, CDR1 is LGHNA and CDR2 is YSLEER. This CDR3 has 14 residues. V was pared by 1 base and J by 4 bases, with 5 bases between.

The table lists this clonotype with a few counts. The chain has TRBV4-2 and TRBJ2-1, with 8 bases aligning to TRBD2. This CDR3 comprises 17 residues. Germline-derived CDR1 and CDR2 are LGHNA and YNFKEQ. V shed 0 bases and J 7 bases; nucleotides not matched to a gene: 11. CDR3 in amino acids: CASSQDPVAGMGNEQFF. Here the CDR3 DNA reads TGTGCCAGCAGCCAAGATCCTGTAGCGGGGATGGGGAATGAGCAGTTCTTC.

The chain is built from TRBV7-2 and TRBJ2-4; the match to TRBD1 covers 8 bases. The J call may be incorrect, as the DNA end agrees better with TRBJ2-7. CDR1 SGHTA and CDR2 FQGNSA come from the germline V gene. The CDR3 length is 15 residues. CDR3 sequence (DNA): TGTGCCAGCAGCCACCGACAGGGGTCGCCCTACGAGCAGTACTTC. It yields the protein CASSHRQGSPYEQYF.

The CDR3 bases are TGCAGCGTTTCGGTGGACACAGATACGCAGTATTTT. Translation: CSVSVDTDTQYF. The chain has TRBV29-1 and TRBJ2-3; D remains unclear. V dropped 5 bases and J dropped 2 bases, with 8 bases sitting between them. CDR1 is SQVTM and CDR2 is ANQGSEA in the germline V gene. The CDR3 consists of 12 residues.

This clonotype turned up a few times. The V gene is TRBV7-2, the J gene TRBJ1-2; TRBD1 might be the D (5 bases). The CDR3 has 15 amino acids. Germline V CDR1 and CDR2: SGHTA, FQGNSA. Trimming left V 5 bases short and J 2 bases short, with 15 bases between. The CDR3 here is CASSPPGTANYGYTF. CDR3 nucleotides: TGTGCCAGCAGCCCACCCGGGACGGCAAACTATGGCTACACCTTC.

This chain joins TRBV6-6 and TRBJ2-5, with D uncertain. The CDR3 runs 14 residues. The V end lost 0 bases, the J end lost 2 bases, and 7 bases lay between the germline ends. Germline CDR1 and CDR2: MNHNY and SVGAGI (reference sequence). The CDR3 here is CASSYSMIQETQYF. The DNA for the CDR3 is TGTGCCAGCAGTTACTCAATGATACAAGAGACCCAGTACTTC.

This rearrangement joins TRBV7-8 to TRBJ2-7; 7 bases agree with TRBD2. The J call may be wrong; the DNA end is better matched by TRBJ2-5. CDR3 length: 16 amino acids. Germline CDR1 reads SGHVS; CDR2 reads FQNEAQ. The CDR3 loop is CASSLWRETRKETQYF. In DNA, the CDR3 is TGTGCCAGCAGCTTGTGGCGGGAGACGCGAAAAGAGACCCAGTACTTC.

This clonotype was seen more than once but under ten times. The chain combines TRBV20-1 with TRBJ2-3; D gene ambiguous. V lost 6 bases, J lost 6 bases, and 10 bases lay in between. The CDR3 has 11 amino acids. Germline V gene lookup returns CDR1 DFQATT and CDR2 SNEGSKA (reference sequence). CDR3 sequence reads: CSARPLDTQYF. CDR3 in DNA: TGCAGTGCGCGGCCCCTGGATACGCAGTATTTT.

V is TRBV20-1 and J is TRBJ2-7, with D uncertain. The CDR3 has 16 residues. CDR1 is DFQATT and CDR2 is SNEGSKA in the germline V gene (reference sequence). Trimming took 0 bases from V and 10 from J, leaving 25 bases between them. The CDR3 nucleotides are TGCAGTGCTAGAGATGGTCGGGCGGCAGCTCAAGAGACTCAGTACTTC. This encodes CSARDGRAAAQETQYF.

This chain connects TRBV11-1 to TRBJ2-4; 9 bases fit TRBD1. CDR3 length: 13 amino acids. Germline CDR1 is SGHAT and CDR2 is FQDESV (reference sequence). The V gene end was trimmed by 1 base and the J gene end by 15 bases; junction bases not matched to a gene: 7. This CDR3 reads CASSLVPDRGSYF. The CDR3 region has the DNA TGTGCCAGCAGCTTAGTCCCCGACAGGGGGTCGTACTTC.

The CDR3 region is CASSSRPGTGAGANVLTF. CDR3 nucleotide sequence: TGTGCCAGCAGTTCACGTCCCGGGACAGGGGCGGGGGCCAACGTCCTGACTTTC. This chain connects TRBV28 to TRBJ2-6, with 10 bases aligning to TRBD1. The germline V gene encodes CDR1 MDHEN and CDR2 SYDVKM. J was trimmed by 4 bases and V by 4 bases; bases with no gene match: 10. CDR3 size: 18 residues.